Below, one T cell receptor (beta chain) is given with its context. V lost 3 bases to trimming and J lost 3 bases; unmatched junction nucleotides: 6. The CDR3 is made up of 15 amino acids. Germline CDR1 is SGHAT and CDR2 is FQNNGV. Seattle-derived patients entered the study during active infection and were followed longitudinally. Authors' methods: For nucleated cells, counts were estimated from reference gene primer amplification. Sequenced by immunoSEQ multiplex PCR; TCRdb stores in-frame clones only, minus some. V, J and clone size derive from that table, while D and trimming were established from the DNA sequence. In the table there are a few hundred thousand clones, 85% to 90% of which are singletons. These data are taken from a study of blood T cell repertoires in COVID-19. Across the study: Acute-phase and convalescent COVID-19 samples originated in the United States, Italy and Spain. From T cells, B-cell-depleted T cells, or PBMCs came the material, which was cDNA or gDNA.

V gene TRBV11-2 combines with J gene TRBJ2-7, with 9 bases lining up with TRBD1. This receptor was taken from a man younger than 35 with COVID-19, enrolled during active disease. The sample comprised peripheral blood. In nucleotides, the CDR3 is TGTGCCAGCAGCTTCCATCCGGGACAGGGCTACGAGCAGTACTTC. Its protein is CASSFHPGQGYEQYF.